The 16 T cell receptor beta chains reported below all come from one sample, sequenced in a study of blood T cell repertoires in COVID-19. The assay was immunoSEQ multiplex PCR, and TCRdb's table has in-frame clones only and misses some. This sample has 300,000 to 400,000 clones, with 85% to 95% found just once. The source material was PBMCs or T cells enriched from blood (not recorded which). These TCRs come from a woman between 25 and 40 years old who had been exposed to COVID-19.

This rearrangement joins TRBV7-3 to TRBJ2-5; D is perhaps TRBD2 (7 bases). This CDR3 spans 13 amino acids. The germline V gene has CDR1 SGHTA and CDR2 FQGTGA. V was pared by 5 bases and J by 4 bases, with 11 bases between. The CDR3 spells CASSRGAGETQYF. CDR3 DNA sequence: TGTGCCAGCAGCCGGGGGGCCGGAGAGACCCAGTACTTC.

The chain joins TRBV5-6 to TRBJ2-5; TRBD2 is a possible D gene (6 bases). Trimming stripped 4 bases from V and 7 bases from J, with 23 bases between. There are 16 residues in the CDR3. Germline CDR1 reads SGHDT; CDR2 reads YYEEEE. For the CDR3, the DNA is TGTGCCAGCAGCGCCGGAGGGAGCCCCATCTGGGGGACCCAGTACTTC. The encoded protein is CASSAGGSPIWGTQYF.

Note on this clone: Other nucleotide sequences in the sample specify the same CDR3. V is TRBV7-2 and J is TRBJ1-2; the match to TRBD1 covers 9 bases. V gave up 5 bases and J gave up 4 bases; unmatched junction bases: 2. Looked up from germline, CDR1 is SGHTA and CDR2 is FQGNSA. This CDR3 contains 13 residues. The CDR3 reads CASSAGQGYGYTF. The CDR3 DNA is TGTGCCAGCAGCGCGGGACAGGGCTATGGCTACACCTTC.

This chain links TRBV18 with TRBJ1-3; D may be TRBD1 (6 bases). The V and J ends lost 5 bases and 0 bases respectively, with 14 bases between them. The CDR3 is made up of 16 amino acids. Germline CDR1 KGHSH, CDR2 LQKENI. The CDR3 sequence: CASSYWTASSGNTIYF. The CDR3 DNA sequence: TGTGCCAGCTCATACTGGACAGCTAGCTCTGGAAACACCATATATTTT. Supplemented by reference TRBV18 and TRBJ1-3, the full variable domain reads NAGVMQNPRHLVRRRGQEARLRCSPMKGHSHVYWYRQLPEEGLKFMVYLQKENIIDESGMPKERFSAEFPKEGPSILRIQQVVRGDSAAYFCASSYWTASSGNTIYFGEGSWLTVV.

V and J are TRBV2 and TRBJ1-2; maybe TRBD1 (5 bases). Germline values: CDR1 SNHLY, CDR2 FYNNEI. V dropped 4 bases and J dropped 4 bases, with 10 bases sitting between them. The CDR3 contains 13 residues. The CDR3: CASSAGPAYGYTF. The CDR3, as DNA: TGTGCCAGCAGTGCAGGGCCCGCCTATGGCTACACCTTC.

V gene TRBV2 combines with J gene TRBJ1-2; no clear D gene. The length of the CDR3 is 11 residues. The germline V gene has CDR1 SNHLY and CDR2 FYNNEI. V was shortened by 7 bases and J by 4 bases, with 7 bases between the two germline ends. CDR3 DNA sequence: TGTGCCAGCAAACAGATCTATGGCTACACCTTC. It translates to CASKQIYGYTF.

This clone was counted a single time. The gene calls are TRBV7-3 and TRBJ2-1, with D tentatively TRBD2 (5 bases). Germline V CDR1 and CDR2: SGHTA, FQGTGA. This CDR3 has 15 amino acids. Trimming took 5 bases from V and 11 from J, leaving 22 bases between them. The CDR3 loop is CASSPKRAGGSQQFF. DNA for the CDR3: TGTGCCAGCAGCCCCAAAAGGGCGGGCGGGTCCCAGCAGTTCTTC.

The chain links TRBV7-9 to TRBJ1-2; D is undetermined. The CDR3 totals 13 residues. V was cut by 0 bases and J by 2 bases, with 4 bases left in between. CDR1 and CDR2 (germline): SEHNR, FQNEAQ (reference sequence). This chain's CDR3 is CASSLASNYGYTF. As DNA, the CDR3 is TGTGCCAGCAGCTTAGCGTCAAACTATGGCTACACCTTC.

The CDR3 sequence is CAISNANRYGYTF. The CDR3, as DNA: TGTGCCATCAGTAATGCGAACAGATATGGCTACACCTTC. This chain joins TRBV10-3 and TRBJ1-2; D is uncertain. CDR1 and CDR2 from the germline V gene are ENHRY and SYGVKD. CDR3 length equals 13 residues. The germline V and J ends were trimmed by 5 bases and 5 bases, with 12 bases remaining between them.

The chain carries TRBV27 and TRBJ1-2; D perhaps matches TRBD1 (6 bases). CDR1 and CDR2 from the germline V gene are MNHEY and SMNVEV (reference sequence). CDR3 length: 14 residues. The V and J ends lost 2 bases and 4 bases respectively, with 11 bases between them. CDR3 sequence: CASSLRRGAYGYTF. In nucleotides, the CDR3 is TGTGCCAGCAGTTTAAGGCGGGGGGCCTATGGCTACACCTTC.

This CDR3 is CASSQEDGATEAFF. The CDR3 nucleotides are TGTGCCAGCAGCCAAGAGGATGGGGCCACTGAAGCTTTCTTT. The chain carries TRBV4-2 and TRBJ1-1; D may be TRBD1 (5 bases). Trimming took off 0 bases at V and 4 bases at J, with 9 bases between the two ends. The V gene's germline CDR1 is LGHNA and CDR2 YNFKEQ. The CDR3 has 14 amino acids.

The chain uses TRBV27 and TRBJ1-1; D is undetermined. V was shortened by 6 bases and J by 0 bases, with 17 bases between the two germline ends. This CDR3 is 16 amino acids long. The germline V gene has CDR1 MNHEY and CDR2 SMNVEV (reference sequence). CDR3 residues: CASSDHVGGLNTEAFF. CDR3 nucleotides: TGTGCCAGCAGCGACCACGTGGGAGGGCTGAACACTGAAGCTTTCTTT.

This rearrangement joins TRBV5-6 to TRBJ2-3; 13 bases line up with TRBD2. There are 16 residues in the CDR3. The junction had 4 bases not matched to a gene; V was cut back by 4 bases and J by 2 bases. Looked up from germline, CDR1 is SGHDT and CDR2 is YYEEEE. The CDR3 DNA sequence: TGTGCCAGCAGCCTCGGACTAGCGGGGGCCACAGATACGCAGTATTTT. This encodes CASSLGLAGATDTQYF.

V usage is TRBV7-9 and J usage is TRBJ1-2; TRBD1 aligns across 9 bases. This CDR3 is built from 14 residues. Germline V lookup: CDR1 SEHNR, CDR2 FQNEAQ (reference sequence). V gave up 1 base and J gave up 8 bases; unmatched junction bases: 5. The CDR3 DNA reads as TGTGCCAGCAGCTTAGGGGGGACAGGGCCCGGCTACACCTTC. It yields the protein CASSLGGTGPGYTF.

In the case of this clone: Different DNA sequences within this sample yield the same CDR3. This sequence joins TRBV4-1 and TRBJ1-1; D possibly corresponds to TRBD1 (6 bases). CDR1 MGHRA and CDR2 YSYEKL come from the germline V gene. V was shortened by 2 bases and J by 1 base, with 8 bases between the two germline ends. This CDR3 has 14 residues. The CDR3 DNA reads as TGCGCCAGCAGCCAAAGCAGGGGGAACACTGAAGCTTTCTTT. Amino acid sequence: CASSQSRGNTEAFF.

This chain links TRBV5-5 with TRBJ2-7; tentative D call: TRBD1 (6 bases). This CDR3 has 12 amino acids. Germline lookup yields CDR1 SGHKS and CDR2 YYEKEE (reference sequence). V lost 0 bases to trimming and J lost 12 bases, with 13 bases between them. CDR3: CASSLGLGTPYF. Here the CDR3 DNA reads TGTGCCAGCAGCTTGGGCTTGGGGACACCGTACTTC.